These T cell receptor beta chains were read from a single sample in a study of sequential checkpoint blockade in melanoma. Sequenced by immunoSEQ multiplex PCR; TCRdb stores in-frame clones only, minus some. The table includes 25,000 to 30,000 clones, 70% to 80% detected once. Sequences were derived from CD8+ T cells sorted from blood (inferred from file names), sampled from a patient given nivolumab and ipilimumab in sequence. The source is a human donor with melanoma. The conserved cysteine and the conserved F or W are not part of the CDR3 here. The order of the fields is D gene, V gene, J gene, CDR3 protein. D genes are given only for firm matches.

>.|TRBV4-3|TRBJ2-7
ASSQVPGDYEQY
>.|TRBV15|TRBJ1-3
ATATSRSGNTIY
>TRBD1|TRBV7-9|TRBJ2-5
ASSFYRDREETQY
>.|TRBV5-4|TRBJ2-5
ASSLSRGGDGTQY
>.|TRBV7-3|TRBJ1-2
ASSSRGYT
>.|TRBV4-1|TRBJ1-6
ASSQEGSSYNSPLH
>TRBD2|TRBV7-6|TRBJ2-7
ASSFGGTFYEQY
>.|TRBV7-3|TRBJ1-1
ASSLSGGEAF
>.|TRBV27|TRBJ1-1
ASLSHTEAF
>.|TRBV2|TRBJ2-1
ASSEMEIASELYNEQF
>.|TRBV2|TRBJ1-2
ASSPSQGIAGYT
>.|TRBV4-1|TRBJ2-7
ASSQDVGAYEQY
>TRBD2|TRBV6-1|TRBJ2-7
ASSDFGGAGDEQY
>.|TRBV7-3|TRBJ2-3
ASSLMGGLDTQY
>.|TRBV13|TRBJ2-7
ASSASGESYEQY
>.|TRBV7-5|TRBJ1-5
VRRPSQSNQPQH
>.|TRBV14|TRBJ2-3
ASSQELSGSTDTQY
>TRBD1|TRBV5-6|TRBJ2-7
ASSTGTDPGY
>.|TRBV9|TRBJ2-5
ASGGVGTKETQY
>TRBD1|TRBV9|TRBJ2-1
ASSVVGTDNEQF
>.|TRBV27|TRBJ2-1
ASTQGQGSYNEQF
>.|TRBV7-9|TRBJ1-2
ASSPPPQGLENGYT
>TRBD2|TRBV7-9|TRBJ2-7
ASSPGGSYEQY
>TRBD1|TRBV11-2|TRBJ2-1
ASSLLGQGLNEQF
>TRBD2|TRBV19|TRBJ2-1
ASSIFGGGLDYEQF
>.|TRBV6-5|TRBJ1-5
ASSYSGGRIEPQH
>TRBD2|TRBV5-1|TRBJ2-7
ASSGGTSGGDEQY
>.|TRBV5-8|TRBJ2-4
ASSSPAGHKNIQY